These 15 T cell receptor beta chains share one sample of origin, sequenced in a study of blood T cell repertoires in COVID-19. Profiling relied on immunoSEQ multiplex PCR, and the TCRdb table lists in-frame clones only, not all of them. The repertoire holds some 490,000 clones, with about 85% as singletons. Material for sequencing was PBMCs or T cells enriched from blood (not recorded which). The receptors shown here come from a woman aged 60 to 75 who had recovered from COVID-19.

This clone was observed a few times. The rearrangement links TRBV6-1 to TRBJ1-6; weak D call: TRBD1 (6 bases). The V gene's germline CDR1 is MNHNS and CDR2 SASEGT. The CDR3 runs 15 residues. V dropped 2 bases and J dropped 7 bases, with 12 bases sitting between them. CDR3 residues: CASSERAGENSPLHF. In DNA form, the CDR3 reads TGTGCCAGCAGTGAAAGGGCAGGGGAAAATTCACCCCTCCACTTT.

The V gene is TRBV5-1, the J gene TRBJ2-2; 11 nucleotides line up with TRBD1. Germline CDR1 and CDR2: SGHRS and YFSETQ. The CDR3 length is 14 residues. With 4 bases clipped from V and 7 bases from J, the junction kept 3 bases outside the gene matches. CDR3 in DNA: TGCGCCAGCAGCGGACAGGGGGCATTCGGGGAGCTGTTTTTT. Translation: CASSGQGAFGELFF.

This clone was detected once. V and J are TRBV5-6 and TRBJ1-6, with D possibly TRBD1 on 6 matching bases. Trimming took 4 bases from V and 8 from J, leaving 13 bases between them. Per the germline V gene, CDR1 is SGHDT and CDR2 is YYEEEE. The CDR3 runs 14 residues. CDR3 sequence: CASSRDTAHSPLHF. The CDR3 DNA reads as TGTGCCAGCAGCCGGGACACGGCTCATTCACCCCTCCACTTT. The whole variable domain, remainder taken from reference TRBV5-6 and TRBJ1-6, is DAGVTQSPTHLIKTRGQQVTLRCSPKSGHDTVSWYQQALGQGPQFIFQYYEEEERQRGNFPDRFSGHQFPNYSSELNVNALLLGDSALYLCASSRDTAHSPLHFGNGTRLTVT.

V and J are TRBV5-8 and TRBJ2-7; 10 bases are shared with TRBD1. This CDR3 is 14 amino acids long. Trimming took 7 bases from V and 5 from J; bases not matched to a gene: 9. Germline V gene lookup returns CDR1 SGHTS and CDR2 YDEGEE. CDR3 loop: CASYRQGARDEQYF. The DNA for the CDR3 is TGTGCCAGCTACCGACAGGGGGCAAGGGACGAGCAGTACTTC.

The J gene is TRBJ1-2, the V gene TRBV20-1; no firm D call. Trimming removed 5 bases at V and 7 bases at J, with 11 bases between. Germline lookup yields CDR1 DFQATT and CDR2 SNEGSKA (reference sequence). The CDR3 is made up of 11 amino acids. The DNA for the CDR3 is TGCAGTGCTCCTCCCCTCGGTGGCTACACCTTC. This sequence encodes CSAPPLGGYTF.

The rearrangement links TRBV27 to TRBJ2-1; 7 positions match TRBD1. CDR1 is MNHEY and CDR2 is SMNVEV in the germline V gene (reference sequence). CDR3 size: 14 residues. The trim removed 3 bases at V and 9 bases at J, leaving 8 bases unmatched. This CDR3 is CASSFRDRSSEQFF. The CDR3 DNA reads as TGTGCCAGCAGTTTCCGGGACAGATCATCTGAGCAGTTCTTC.

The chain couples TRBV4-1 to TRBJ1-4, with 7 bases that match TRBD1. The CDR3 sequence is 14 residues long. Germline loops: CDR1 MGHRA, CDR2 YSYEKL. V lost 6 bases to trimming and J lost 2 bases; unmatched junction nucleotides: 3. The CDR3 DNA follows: TGCGCCAGCAGAGCACAGGGGACTAATGAAAAACTGTTTTTT. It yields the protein CASRAQGTNEKLFF.

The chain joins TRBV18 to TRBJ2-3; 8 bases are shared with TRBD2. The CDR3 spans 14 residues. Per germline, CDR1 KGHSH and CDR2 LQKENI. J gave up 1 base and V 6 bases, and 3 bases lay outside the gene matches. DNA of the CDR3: TGTGCCAGCTCCCAGACTAGCGGCACAGATACGCAGTATTTT. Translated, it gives CASSQTSGTDTQYF. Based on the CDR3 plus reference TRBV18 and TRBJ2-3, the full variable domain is NAGVMQNPRHLVRRRGQEARLRCSPMKGHSHVYWYRQLPEEGLKFMVYLQKENIIDESGMPKERFSAEFPKEGPSILRIQQVVRGDSAAYFCASSQTSGTDTQYFGPGTRLTVL.

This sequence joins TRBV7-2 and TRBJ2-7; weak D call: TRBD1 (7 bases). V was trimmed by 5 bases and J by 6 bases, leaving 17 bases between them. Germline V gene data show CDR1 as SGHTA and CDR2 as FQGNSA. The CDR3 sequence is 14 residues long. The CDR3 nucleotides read TGTGCCAGCAGCCTCCAGGGGGGTATTGTCGAGCAGTACGTC. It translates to CASSLQGGIVEQYV.

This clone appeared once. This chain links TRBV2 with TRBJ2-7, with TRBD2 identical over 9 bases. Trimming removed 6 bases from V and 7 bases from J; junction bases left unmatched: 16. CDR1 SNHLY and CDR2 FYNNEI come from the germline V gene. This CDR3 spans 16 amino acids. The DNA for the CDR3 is TGTGCCAGCAGGGGGCAAACAAAGCGGGGGGCCGGAGAGCAGTACTTC. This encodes CASRGQTKRGAGEQYF.

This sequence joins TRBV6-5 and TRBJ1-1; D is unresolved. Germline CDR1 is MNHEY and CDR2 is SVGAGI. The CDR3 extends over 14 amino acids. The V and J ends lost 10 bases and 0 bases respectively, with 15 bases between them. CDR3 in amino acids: CATREAGVNTEAFF. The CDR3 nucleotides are TGTGCCACACGGGAAGCAGGAGTGAACACTGAAGCTTTCTTT.

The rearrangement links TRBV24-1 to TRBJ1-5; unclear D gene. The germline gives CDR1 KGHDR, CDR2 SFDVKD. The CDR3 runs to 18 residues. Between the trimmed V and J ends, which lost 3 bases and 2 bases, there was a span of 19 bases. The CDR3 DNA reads TGTGCCACCAGTGATGGGAGGGATCGGGTTTTAGGCAATCAGCCCCAGCATTTT. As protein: CATSDGRDRVLGNQPQHF.

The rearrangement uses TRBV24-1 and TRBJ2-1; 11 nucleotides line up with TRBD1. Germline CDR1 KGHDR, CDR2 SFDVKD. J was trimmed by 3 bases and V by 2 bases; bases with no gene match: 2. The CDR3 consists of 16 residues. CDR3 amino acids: CATSDSGTGGYNEQFF. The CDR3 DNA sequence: TGTGCCACCAGTGATTCCGGGACAGGGGGCTACAATGAGCAGTTCTTC.

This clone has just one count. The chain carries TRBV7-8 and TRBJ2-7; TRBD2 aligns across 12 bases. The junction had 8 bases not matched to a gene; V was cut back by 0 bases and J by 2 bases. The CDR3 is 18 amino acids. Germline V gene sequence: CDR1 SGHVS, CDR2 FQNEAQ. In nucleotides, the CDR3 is TGTGCCAGCAGCTTAGCCCGACTAGCGGGGGTTCCCGCCTACGAGCAGTACGTC. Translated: CASSLARLAGVPAYEQYV.

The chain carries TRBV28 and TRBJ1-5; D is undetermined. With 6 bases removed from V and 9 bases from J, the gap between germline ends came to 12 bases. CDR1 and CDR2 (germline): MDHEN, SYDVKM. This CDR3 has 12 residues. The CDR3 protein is CASRPSIGPQHF. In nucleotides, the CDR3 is TGTGCCAGCAGGCCCTCGATCGGGCCCCAGCATTTT.